One and the same sample provided the 18 T cell receptor beta chains below, sequenced in a study of cytomegalovirus exposure and HLA in healthy donors. The PCR was carried out with 60 Vbeta primers and 13 Jbeta primers. Profiled with immunoSEQ multiplex PCR; TCRdb holds only in-frame clones, not every one. This sample yields about 150,000 clones, of which more than 60% are seen a single time; about an eighth belongs to the top ten. Sample: PBMCs. These receptor sequences come from a man in his forties in good health and CMV-seropositive.

This chain joins TRBV12-5 and TRBJ2-4; D gene uncertain. CDR3 length equals 14 residues. The germline CDR1 and CDR2 sequences are LGHNT and FRNRAP. V dropped 9 bases and J dropped 0 bases, with 12 bases sitting between them. DNA of the CDR3: TGTGCTAGCAGTTTTGGTCCAGCCAAAAACATTCAGTACTTC. It encodes CASSFGPAKNIQYF.

The chain uses TRBV11-2 and TRBJ2-5; D gene ambiguous. The better agreement between TRBJ2-7 and the DNA end casts doubt on the J call. Germline CDR1 SGHAT, CDR2 FQNNGV. This CDR3 comprises 15 residues. The CDR3 is CASSLSSGGSYEQYF. CDR3 sequence (DNA): TGTGCCAGCAGCTTAAGCTCCGGCGGTTCCTACGAGCAGTACTTC.

The chain uses TRBV28 and TRBJ1-3, with 7 bases fitting TRBD1. This CDR3 is 15 amino acids long. Germline CDR1 and CDR2: MDHEN and SYDVKM. Trimming cost V 6 bases and J 7 bases; bases outside gene matches: 12. The CDR3 sequence: CASSKQGNLRNTIYF. The CDR3 bases are TGTGCCAGCAGCAAACAGGGGAACCTACGGAACACCATATATTTT.

This clone has only one observation. The V call is TRBV11-2, the J call TRBJ2-7, with D possibly matching TRBD2 (5 bases). The CDR3 has 16 amino acids. Trimming cost V 5 bases and J 3 bases, with 20 bases left between them. In germline, CDR1 is SGHAT, CDR2 FQNNGV. CDR3 nucleotide sequence: TGTGCCAGCAGCCCCCCCCGAGGGTTGGGAATCTACGAGCAGTACTTC. This sequence encodes CASSPPRGLGIYEQYF.

The chain recombines TRBV6-1 with TRBJ1-5, with a tentative D call TRBD1 (6 bases). Trimming shortened V by 3 bases and J by 4 bases, and 13 bases separated the two germline ends. CDR3 length: 15 residues. From germline, CDR1 is MNHNS and CDR2 SASEGT. CDR3: CASSETGLTNQPQHF. The CDR3 region has the DNA TGTGCCAGCAGTGAGACAGGTCTAACAAATCAGCCCCAGCATTTT.

This chain connects TRBV27 to TRBJ2-4, with 7 bases matching TRBD2. V was pared by 5 bases and J by 1 base, with 5 bases of the junction left unmatched. This CDR3 contains 15 residues. Per the germline V gene, CDR1 is MNHEY and CDR2 is SMNVEV (reference sequence). The CDR3 DNA reads TGTGCCAGCAGTCCAATCGGGGGGGCCAAAAACATTCAGTACTTC. As protein: CASSPIGGAKNIQYF.

This sequence joins TRBV27 and TRBJ2-5; 10 bases are shared with TRBD1. Losses at the gene ends were 6 bases for V and 5 bases for J; bases not matched to a gene: 6. CDR1 is MNHEY and CDR2 is SMNVEV in the germline V gene (reference sequence). The CDR3 consists of 14 residues. DNA of the CDR3: TGTGCCAGCAGCGTGGACAGGGGGGGGGAGACCCAGTACTTC. This gives the protein CASSVDRGGETQYF.

This chain uses TRBV6-1 with TRBJ2-3, with 8 positions matching TRBD2. Looked up from germline, CDR1 is MNHNS and CDR2 is SASEGT. This CDR3 is 17 amino acids long. Trimming at V came to 3 bases and at J to 0 bases, leaving 8 bases not matched to a gene. CDR3 sequence (DNA): TGTGCCAGCAGTGACGCCCTAGCGGGCCCTAGCACAGATACGCAGTATTTT. Encoded protein: CASSDALAGPSTDTQYF.

J is TRBJ2-5 and V is TRBV12-5, with D uncertain. V was clipped by 3 bases and J by 2 bases, with 10 bases between them. CDR1 LGHNT and CDR2 FRNRAP come from the germline V gene. CDR3 length: 14 residues. The CDR3 nucleotides read TGTGCTAGTGGTTTTGGGCCGATACAAGAGACCCAGTACTTC. It is translated as CASGFGPIQETQYF.

This clone has a handful of counts. The V and J genes are TRBV10-1 and TRBJ2-5; 8 nucleotides match TRBD2. CDR3 length equals 19 residues. J lost 1 base, V lost 4 bases, and 17 bases had no gene match. Germline loops: CDR1 WNHNN, CDR2 SYGVQD (reference sequence). The CDR3 nucleotides read TGCGCCAGCAGTGGGTCTCGGAGCGGGAGAGCCAAATCCCAAGAGACCCAGTACTTC. Its protein is CASSGSRSGRAKSQETQYF.

The chain recombines TRBV25-1 with TRBJ1-5; tentative D call: TRBD1 (5 bases). The germline CDR1 and CDR2 sequences are MGHDK and SYGVNS. This CDR3 is 16 amino acids long. V lost 6 bases and J lost 6, with 21 bases in between. The DNA of the CDR3 is TGTGCCAGCAGCGACACTGCCGACAGCGTTGGTCAGCCCCAGCATTTT. Translation: CASSDTADSVGQPQHF.

This chain links TRBV5-1 with TRBJ1-2; 8 bases map to TRBD1. Trimming cost V 4 bases and J 4 bases; bases outside gene matches: 6. This CDR3 has 14 residues. Germline CDR1 is SGHRS and CDR2 is YFSETQ. The CDR3: CASSPGTGTYGYTF. The DNA of the CDR3 is TGCGCCAGCAGCCCCGGGACAGGAACCTATGGCTACACCTTC.

As regards this clone: Other DNA sequences in the sample encode the same CDR3. The chain recombines TRBV9 with TRBJ1-1, with 7 bases fitting TRBD1. V shed 4 bases and J 0 bases; nucleotides not matched to a gene: 9. The CDR3 is made up of 16 amino acids. Germline CDR1 and CDR2: SGDLS and YYNGEE. The CDR3 DNA follows: TGTGCCAGCAGCCCTTGGACAGGTCCCGTGAACACTGAAGCTTTCTTT. This encodes CASSPWTGPVNTEAFF.

The chain is built from TRBV1 and TRBJ1-2; the table's TRBD1 call for D was not verified on the DNA. TRBV1 is listed as a pseudogene. CDR3 length: 18 residues. DNA of the CDR3: TGCACCAGCAGCCAAGATCAGGGGCGGGCCCGGGATCGTCATGGCTACACCTTC. Protein sequence: CTSSQDQGRARDRHGYTF.

The V call is TRBV19, the J call TRBJ2-7; 9 nucleotides line up with TRBD2. After removal of 6 bases from V and 2 bases from J, the junction contained 5 bases not matched to a gene. Germline assignment: CDR1 LNHDA and CDR2 SQIVND (reference sequence). The CDR3 loop spans 14 amino acids. As DNA, the CDR3 is TGTGCCAGTAGCGCGGGAGGGAGCCCCTACGAGCAGTACTTC. This codes for CASSAGGSPYEQYF.

Comments on this clone: A much larger clone lies one base from this, so it may be a read error. This chain connects TRBV5-6 to TRBJ1-1, with D hard to call. Trimming left V 4 bases short and J 1 base short, with 2 bases between. This CDR3 has 11 amino acids. Germline-derived CDR1 and CDR2 are SGHDT and YYEEEE. The CDR3: CASSRNTEAFF. For the CDR3, the DNA is TGTGCCAGCAGCCGGAACACTGAAGCTTTCTTT.

This chain joins TRBV5-1 and TRBJ2-1; D uncertain. Germline V gives CDR1 SGHRS, CDR2 YFSETQ. Trimming took 0 bases from V and 2 from J, leaving 6 bases between them. The CDR3 spans 14 residues. The CDR3 nucleotides read TGCGCCAGCAGCTTGGGTAGTACCTACAATGAGCAGTTCTTC. Translating it yields CASSLGSTYNEQFF.

The chain joins TRBV2 to TRBJ2-7, with TRBD2 matching over 9 bases. J was trimmed by 2 bases and V by 3 bases; bases with no gene match: 8. The CDR3 spans 16 residues. Germline assignment: CDR1 SNHLY and CDR2 FYNNEI. The CDR3 protein is CASSEEVAGDTYEQYF. In DNA, the CDR3 is TGTGCCAGCAGTGAGGAAGTAGCGGGAGACACCTACGAGCAGTACTTC.